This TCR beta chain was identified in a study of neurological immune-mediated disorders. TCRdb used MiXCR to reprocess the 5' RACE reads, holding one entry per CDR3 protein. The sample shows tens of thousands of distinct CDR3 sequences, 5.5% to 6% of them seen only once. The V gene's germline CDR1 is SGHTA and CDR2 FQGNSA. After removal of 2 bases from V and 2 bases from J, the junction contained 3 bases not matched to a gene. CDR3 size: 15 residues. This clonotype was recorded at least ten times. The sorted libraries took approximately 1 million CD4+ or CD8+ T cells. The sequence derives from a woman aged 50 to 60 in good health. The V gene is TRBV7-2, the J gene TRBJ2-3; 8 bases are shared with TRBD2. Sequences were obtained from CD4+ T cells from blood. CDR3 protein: CASSLFSGTTDTQYF. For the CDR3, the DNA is TGTGCCAGCAGCTTATTTAGCGGGACCACAGATACGCAGTATTTT.